Following are 26 T cell receptor beta chains from one sample sequenced in a study of CD8+ T cells in alopecia areata. Noted treatment: oral pan-JAK inhibitor, 5-10 mg twice daily. Extracted RNA was reverse transcribed, and the resulting cDNA served as sequencing template. Assay: immunoSEQ multiplex PCR; the TCRdb copy retains only in-frame clones and omits some. The sample lists 110,000 or so clones, 58% occurring once. Here the sequenced sample was CD8+ T cells sorted from blood, taken at week 4, from a patient treated with tofacitinib. The receptors come from a human donor with alopecia areata.

The chain links TRBV6-5 to TRBJ2-7, with a weak D call TRBD1 (5 bases). This CDR3 is 14 amino acids long. V lost 2 bases to trimming and J lost 2 bases, with 10 bases between them. In germline, CDR1 is MNHEY, CDR2 SVGAGI. The CDR3 DNA sequence: TGTGCCAGCAGTTACACAGGAGCTGCCTACGAGCAGTACTTC. Translating gives CASSYTGAAYEQYF.

This clone has a handful of counts. This chain links TRBV19 with TRBJ2-7; 10 positions agree with TRBD1. V trimming: 5 bases; J trimming: 5 bases; junction bases outside the gene matches: 6. The V gene's germline CDR1 is LNHDA and CDR2 SQIVND (reference sequence). The CDR3 extends over 14 amino acids. The CDR3 nucleotides are TGTGCCAGTAGTCGACAGGGGGCGAGAAACGAGCAGTACTTC. As protein: CASSRQGARNEQYF.

This clone has more than one count but fewer than ten. V usage is TRBV4-1 and J usage is TRBJ2-5; D unresolved. V gave up 0 bases and J gave up 0 bases, with 5 bases separating them. Germline V gives CDR1 MGHRA, CDR2 YSYEKL. This CDR3 contains 14 residues. For the CDR3, the DNA is TGCGCCAGCAGCCAAGACGCTAACCAAGAGACCCAGTACTTC. As protein: CASSQDANQETQYF.

The V and J genes are TRBV11-2 and TRBJ1-1; D unclear. The V gene lost 5 bases and the J gene lost 10 bases, with 11 bases spanning the gap. Germline loops: CDR1 SGHAT, CDR2 FQNNGV. The CDR3 loop spans 11 amino acids. The CDR3 nucleotides read TGTGCCAGCAGCAAGGACTGGGTAGCTTTCTTT. This sequence encodes CASSKDWVAFF.

This rearrangement joins TRBV27 to TRBJ2-1, with TRBD1 matching 7 bases. The germline V gene has CDR1 MNHEY and CDR2 SMNVEV (reference sequence). The CDR3 sequence is 14 residues long. The V gene end was trimmed by 6 bases and the J gene end by 6 bases; junction bases not matched to a gene: 8. This CDR3 reads CASSPTGQPNEQFF. As DNA, the CDR3 is TGTGCCAGCAGCCCAACGGGACAGCCCAATGAGCAGTTCTTC.

V usage is TRBV5-6 and J usage is TRBJ2-7, with 7 bases identical to TRBD1. This CDR3 has 13 residues. V shed 4 bases, J shed 1 base, and the junction held 2 bases outside the gene matches. The germline V gene encodes CDR1 SGHDT and CDR2 YYEEEE. Written as DNA, the CDR3 is TGTGCCAGCAGCACAGGGGTTTCCTACGAGCAGTACTTC. This codes for CASSTGVSYEQYF.

This clone has a handful of counts. The chain combines TRBV28 with TRBJ2-1; possibly TRBD1 or TRBD2 for D (5 bases each). Germline V gene lookup returns CDR1 MDHEN and CDR2 SYDVKM. The V end was cut by 4 bases, the J end by 8 bases, with 12 bases between. The CDR3 is 13 amino acids. The CDR3 DNA reads TGTGCCAGCAGTTGGACGGGGCGGGATGAGCAGTTCTTC. Translating gives CASSWTGRDEQFF.

CDR3 in DNA: TGCAGCGTTGAAGGAGTGAGCAATTCCGACTATGGCTACACCTTC. Residues: CSVEGVSNSDYGYTF. The rearrangement uses TRBV29-1 and TRBJ1-2; D remains unclear. Germline V CDR1 and CDR2: SQVTM, ANQGSEA. The ends were cut back, 1 base at V and 3 bases at J, with 15 bases in the middle. This CDR3 is 15 amino acids long.

This clone was counted only a few times. V is TRBV28 and J is TRBJ2-3; 8 bases are a match to TRBD2. The CDR3 spans 17 residues. The germline gives CDR1 MDHEN, CDR2 SYDVKM. V lost 1 base to trimming and J lost 2 bases; unmatched junction nucleotides: 8. Written as DNA, the CDR3 is TGTGCCAGCAGTTTATCGGCTAGCGGGCTTGCCACAGATACGCAGTATTTT. Its translation: CASSLSASGLATDTQYF.

V is TRBV7-9 and J is TRBJ2-5, with D uncertain. Germline CDR1 and CDR2: SEHNR and FQNEAQ (reference sequence). The CDR3 contains 13 residues. V lost 5 bases, J lost 5 bases, and 12 bases lay in between. The CDR3 region has the DNA TGTGCCAGCAGCCCGGGCAATCGGGAGACCCAGTACTTC. It yields the protein CASSPGNRETQYF.

This chain links TRBV29-1 with TRBJ2-1, with D perhaps TRBD1 (5 bases). This CDR3 region has 14 residues. Germline-derived CDR1 and CDR2 are SQVTM and ANQGSEA. With 2 bases removed from V and 7 bases from J, the gap between germline ends came to 15 bases. CDR3 residues: CSVEIKRGWNEQFF. The CDR3 DNA follows: TGCAGCGTTGAAATAAAAAGGGGATGGAATGAGCAGTTCTTC.

This chain joins TRBV27 and TRBJ2-3; TRBD1 matches 8 bases. Germline assignment: CDR1 MNHEY and CDR2 SMNVEV (reference sequence). The CDR3 has 16 amino acids. J lost 0 bases, V lost 4 bases, and 6 bases had no gene match. The CDR3 sequence: CASSSAQGDSTDTQYF. The CDR3 DNA is TGTGCCAGCAGTTCCGCACAGGGGGATAGCACAGATACGCAGTATTTT.

This clone was seen only a few times. This sequence joins TRBV4-1 and TRBJ1-6; D possibly corresponds to TRBD1 (5 bases). The V and J ends lost 0 bases and 10 bases respectively, with 13 bases between them. The CDR3 spans 15 residues. Germline CDR1 and CDR2: MGHRA and YSYEKL. The CDR3 coding sequence is TGCGCCAGCAGCCAAGATTTCGGTGGGGGATCACCCCTCCACTTT. This encodes CASSQDFGGGSPLHF.

The chain is built from TRBV15 and TRBJ2-1; tentatively, D is TRBD2 (6 bases). This CDR3 spans 18 amino acids. Trimming removed 3 bases from V and 8 bases from J, with 26 bases in between. The germline CDR1 and CDR2 sequences are LNHNV and YYDKDF (reference sequence). In nucleotides, the CDR3 is TGTGCCACCAGCAGCCCAATAGGGACGGGGACTTTAGTCCATGAGCAGTTCTTC. It yields the protein CATSSPIGTGTLVHEQFF.

V and J are TRBV7-9 and TRBJ2-1; D may be TRBD1 (5 bases). The V end was cut by 3 bases, the J end by 0 bases, with 15 bases between. The CDR3 consists of 17 residues. From germline, CDR1 is SEHNR and CDR2 FQNEAQ (reference sequence). The CDR3 sequence: CASSFPNKGSSYNEQFF. DNA of the CDR3: TGTGCCAGCAGCTTCCCGAATAAGGGGTCCTCCTACAATGAGCAGTTCTTC.

In its sample, this clone was seen once. V and J are TRBV19 and TRBJ2-1; TRBD2 matches at 12 bases. Losses at the gene ends were 2 bases for V and 5 bases for J; bases not matched to a gene: 1. The CDR3 covers 15 residues. Germline V gene data show CDR1 as LNHDA and CDR2 as SQIVND (reference sequence). As DNA, the CDR3 is TGTGCCAGTAGTATACTAGCGGGGGGGAACAATGAGCAGTTCTTC. As protein: CASSILAGGNNEQFF. Full variable domain (remainder filled in from reference TRBV19 and TRBJ2-1): DGGITQSPKYLFRKEGQNVTLSCEQNLNHDAMYWYRQDPGQGLRLIYYSQIVNDFQKGDIAEGYSVSREKKESFPLTVTSAQKNPTAFYLCASSILAGGNNEQFFGPGTRLTVL.

This clone was observed a handful of times. One end of the junction is discordant with germline, which a read error may explain. The chain is built from TRBV18 and TRBJ1-5, with D unclear. CDR1 is KGHSH, CDR2 LQKENI, per germline. The CDR3 totals 10 residues. CDR3 bases: TGTGCCAGCTCACCACTTACGAAACCATTT. It is translated as CASSPLTKPF.

The chain has TRBV30 and TRBJ2-3; D is perhaps TRBD2 (6 bases). The V end was cut by 8 bases, the J end by 0 bases, with 9 bases between. Germline CDR1 reads GTSNPN; CDR2 reads SVGIG (reference sequence). The CDR3 length is 12 residues. CDR3 amino acids: CAGGISTDTQYF. CDR3 DNA sequence: TGTGCCGGGGGGATTAGCACAGATACGCAGTATTTT.

V is TRBV30 and J is TRBJ2-5; D is tentatively TRBD1 or TRBD2 (5 bases each). The CDR3 runs 18 residues. V lost 3 bases, J lost 4 bases, and 27 bases lay in between. Germline lookup yields CDR1 GTSNPN and CDR2 SVGIG (reference sequence). The CDR3 DNA reads as TGTGCCTGGAGCGTATTACTAGGGCAGGACGGGGCCCGAGAGACCCAGTACTTC. It codes for CAWSVLLGQDGARETQYF. The full variable domain, rest sourced from reference TRBV30 and TRBJ2-5, is SQTIHQWPATLVQPVGSPLSLECTVEGTSNPNLYWYRQAAGRGLQLLFYSVGIGQISSEVPQNLSASRPQDRQFILSSKKLLLSDSGFYLCAWSVLLGQDGARETQYFGPGTRLLVL.

This rearrangement joins TRBV11-2 to TRBJ2-5; 7 nucleotides match TRBD1. V gave up 2 bases and J gave up 2 bases; unmatched junction bases: 2. The germline CDR1 and CDR2 sequences are SGHAT and FQNNGV. This CDR3 spans 14 amino acids. For the CDR3, the DNA is TGTGCCAGCAGCTTAACGACAGGGCAAGAGACCCAGTACTTC. Protein: CASSLTTGQETQYF.

This clone was recorded a few times. This sequence joins TRBV10-3 and TRBJ2-7, with D perhaps matching TRBD1 (5 bases). Germline-derived CDR1 and CDR2 are ENHRY and SYGVKD. V shed 3 bases and J shed 2 bases, with 14 bases lying between them. The CDR3 sequence is 15 residues long. The CDR3 sequence is CAISDPSTAAYEQYF. CDR3 bases: TGTGCCATCAGTGATCCCTCGACAGCAGCCTACGAGCAGTACTTC.

This clone showed up just a few times. The gene calls are TRBV29-1 and TRBJ1-5; maybe TRBD1 (5 bases). Germline V lookup: CDR1 SQVTM, CDR2 ANQGSEA. The CDR3 runs to 13 residues. Trimming left V 3 bases short and J 6 bases short, with 12 bases between. CDR3 DNA sequence: TGCAGCGTTGACGAGGGGCGAGGTCAGCCCCAGCATTTT. This translates into CSVDEGRGQPQHF.

This clone came up a few times. The chain couples TRBV28 to TRBJ2-3; 7 positions match TRBD1. In germline, CDR1 is MDHEN, CDR2 SYDVKM. This CDR3 has 14 amino acids. V was clipped by 5 bases and J by 2 bases; unmatched bases: 4. The CDR3 is CASSVTGATDTQYF. The CDR3 nucleotides read TGTGCCAGCAGTGTCACAGGGGCCACAGATACGCAGTATTTT.

The chain couples TRBV28 to TRBJ2-7; D is uncertain. CDR3 length: 13 residues. Trimming shortened V by 1 base and J by 0 bases, and 4 bases separated the two germline ends. Germline V gives CDR1 MDHEN, CDR2 SYDVKM. The CDR3 DNA is TGTGCCAGCAGTTTATCCCCCTCCTACGAGCAGTACTTC. Its translation: CASSLSPSYEQYF.

This sequence joins TRBV7-8 and TRBJ1-4; a weak D match, TRBD1 (6 bases). Germline CDR1 SGHVS, CDR2 FQNEAQ. Trimming stripped 5 bases from V and 7 bases from J, with 14 bases between. The CDR3 consists of 14 residues. In DNA form, the CDR3 reads TGTGCCAGCAGCCGCAACAGGGAAGGTGAAAAACTGTTTTTT. This gives the protein CASSRNREGEKLFF.

This rearrangement joins TRBV4-2 to TRBJ2-1; D remains ambiguous. V was trimmed by 1 base and J by 10 bases, leaving 11 bases between them. Germline values: CDR1 LGHNA, CDR2 YNFKEQ. The CDR3 totals 13 residues. The CDR3 DNA reads as TGTGCCAGCAGCCAAGGGCTAGGGCACGAGCAGTTCTTC. Its translation is CASSQGLGHEQFF.